This T cell receptor (beta chain) was obtained from a study of metastatic and nonmetastatic thyroid tumors. Study-level background: From malignant and benign thyroid patients, repertoires in blood and in tumor or nodule tissue were compared. Regarding the study as a whole: Malignant tumors reportedly showed significantly higher TCR beta diversity than benign nodules in both blood and tumor.

No patient received treatment before thyroid surgery. With regard to this clone: Its antigen is currently unknown.

Authors' methods: For papillary thyroid cancer, a distant-metastasis classifier was constructed from CDR3 differences observed across clinicopathological groups. TCRdb recomputed clones from the PCR reads via MiXCR. These V and J calls rely on TCRdb rather than the paper's analysis. The sample lists approximately 25,000 clones; 15% were seen once. This CDR3 spans 15 amino acids. Trimming took off 5 bases at V and 4 bases at J, with 17 bases between the two ends. Germline values: CDR1 SGHTA, CDR2 FQGNSA. This clonotype was obtained from a male donor with papillary thyroid cancer or a benign thyroid nodule (not recorded which). Some clones in this sample may be carry-over from other donors' samples. Sample: blood. This chain connects TRBV7-2 to TRBJ1-2; D gene unclear. The CDR3 protein is CASSPVRGEGYGYTF. DNA for the CDR3: TGTGCCAGCAGCCCCGTCCGGGGTGAGGGCTATGGCTACACCTTC.